This T cell receptor (beta chain) came from a study of cytomegalovirus exposure and HLA in healthy donors. Whole-study context: A previous analysis identified approximately 120 million unique TCR beta sequences derived from some 170 million T cells. Study conclusions and caveats: In a later analysis, across HLA loci, associated TCR counts were highest for DRB1, lowest for HLA-C. The presence/absence work took it that sequencing depth was about the same across donors.

About this clone: What it binds is unknown.

This PCR relied on a set of 60 Vbeta primers and 13 Jbeta primers. The method was immunoSEQ multiplex PCR; TCRdb's version includes in-frame clones alone and lacks a portion of them. The data hold under 200,000 clones, with just under 80% observed a single time. From germline, CDR1 is SGHVS and CDR2 FQNEAQ. J lost 9 bases, V lost 5 bases, and 15 bases had no gene match. The CDR3 contains 17 residues. V usage is TRBV7-8 and J usage is TRBJ2-1, with 11 bases matching TRBD1. This TCR was sampled from a woman aged 25 to 39 in good health and CMV-seropositive. Sequenced sample: PBMCs. The CDR3 nucleotides are TGTGCCAGCAGCGGGACATTGACCGGGACAGGGGGTCGTGAGCAGTTCTTC. The encoded protein is CASSGTLTGTGGREQFF.